This T cell receptor (beta chain) appears in the sequencing data of a study of blood T cell repertoires in COVID-19. Trimming cost V 2 bases and J 11 bases, with 15 bases left between them. The CDR3 is 13 amino acids. Germline-derived CDR1 and CDR2 are MNHNS and SASEGT. Original methodology: The assay estimated nucleated cells by amplifying reference gene primers. Method: immunoSEQ multiplex PCR; TCRdb's copy keeps in-frame clones and lacks some. The V and J calls and clone size come from that table; D and trimming were worked out from the DNA. This table holds under 150,000 clones, more than 65% found once.

The sequenced sample consisted of peripheral blood. The clonotype originates from a man in his 60s with acute or convalescent COVID-19. This sequence joins TRBV6-1 and TRBJ2-5; D perhaps matches TRBD2 (5 bases). The DNA for the CDR3 is TGTGCCAGCAGTGAAACCGGGCCCAGAGGGCAGTACTTC. Translated: CASSETGPRGQYF.